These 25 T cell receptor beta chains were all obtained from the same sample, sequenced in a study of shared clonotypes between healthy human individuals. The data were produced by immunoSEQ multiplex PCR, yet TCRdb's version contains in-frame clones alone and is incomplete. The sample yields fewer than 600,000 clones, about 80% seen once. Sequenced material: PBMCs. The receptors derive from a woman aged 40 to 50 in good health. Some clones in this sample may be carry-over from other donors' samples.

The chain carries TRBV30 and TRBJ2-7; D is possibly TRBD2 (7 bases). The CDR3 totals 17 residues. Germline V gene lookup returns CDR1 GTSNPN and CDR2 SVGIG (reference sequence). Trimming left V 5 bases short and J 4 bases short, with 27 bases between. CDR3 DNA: TGTGCCTGGCACATGGACGGGGGCGGGAGCGCCATTTACGAGCAGTACTTC. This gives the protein CAWHMDGGGSAIYEQYF.

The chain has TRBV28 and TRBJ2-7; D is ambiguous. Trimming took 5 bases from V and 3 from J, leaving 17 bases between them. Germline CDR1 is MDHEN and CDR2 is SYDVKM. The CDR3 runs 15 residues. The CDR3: CASSLPQGARYEQYF. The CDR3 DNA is TGTGCCAGCAGTCTCCCTCAAGGAGCCCGCTACGAGCAGTACTTC.

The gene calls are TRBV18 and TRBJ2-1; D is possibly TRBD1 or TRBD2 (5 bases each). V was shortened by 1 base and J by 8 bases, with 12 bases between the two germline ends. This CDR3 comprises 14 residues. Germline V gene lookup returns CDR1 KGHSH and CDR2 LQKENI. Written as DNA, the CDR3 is TGTGCCAGCTCACCACGTGTGGGGGAAGATGAGCAGTTCTTC. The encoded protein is CASSPRVGEDEQFF. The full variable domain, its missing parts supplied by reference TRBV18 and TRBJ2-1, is NAGVMQNPRHLVRRRGQEARLRCSPMKGHSHVYWYRQLPEEGLKFMVYLQKENIIDESGMPKERFSAEFPKEGPSILRIQQVVRGDSAAYFCASSPRVGEDEQFFGPGTRLTVL.

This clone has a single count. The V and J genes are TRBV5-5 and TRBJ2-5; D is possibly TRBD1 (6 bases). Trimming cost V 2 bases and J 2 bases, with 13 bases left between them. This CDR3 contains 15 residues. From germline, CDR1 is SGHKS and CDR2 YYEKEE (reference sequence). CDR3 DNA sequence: TGTGCCAGCAGCTTAGCCGGGACACCTCAAGAGACCCAGTACTTC. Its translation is CASSLAGTPQETQYF. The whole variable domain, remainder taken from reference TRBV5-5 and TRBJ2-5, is DAGVTQSPTHLIKTRGQQVTLRCSPISGHKSVSWYQQVLGQGPQFIFQYYEKEERGRGNFPDRFSARQFPNYSSELNVNALLLGDSALYLCASSLAGTPQETQYFGPGTRLLVL.

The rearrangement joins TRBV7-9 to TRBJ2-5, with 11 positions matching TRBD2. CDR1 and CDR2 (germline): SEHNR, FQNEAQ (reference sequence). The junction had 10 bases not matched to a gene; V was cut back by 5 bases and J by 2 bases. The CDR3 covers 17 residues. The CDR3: CASSPGPGLAEQETQYF. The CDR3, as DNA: TGTGCCAGCAGCCCGGGACCGGGACTAGCGGAACAAGAGACCCAGTACTTC.

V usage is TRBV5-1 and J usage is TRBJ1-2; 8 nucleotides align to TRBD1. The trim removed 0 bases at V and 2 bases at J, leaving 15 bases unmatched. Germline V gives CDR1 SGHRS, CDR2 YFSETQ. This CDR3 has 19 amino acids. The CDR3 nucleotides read TGCGCCAGCAGCTTGGAGATCGGCAGGGGGCCGGTCCACAACTATGGCTACACCTTC. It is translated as CASSLEIGRGPVHNYGYTF.

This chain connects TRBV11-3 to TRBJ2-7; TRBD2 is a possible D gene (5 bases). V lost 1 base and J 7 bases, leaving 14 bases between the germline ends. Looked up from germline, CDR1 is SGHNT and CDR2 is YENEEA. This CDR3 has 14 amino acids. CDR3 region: CASSLGPPGGEQYF. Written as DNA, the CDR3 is TGTGCCAGCAGCTTAGGGCCACCAGGCGGGGAGCAGTACTTC.

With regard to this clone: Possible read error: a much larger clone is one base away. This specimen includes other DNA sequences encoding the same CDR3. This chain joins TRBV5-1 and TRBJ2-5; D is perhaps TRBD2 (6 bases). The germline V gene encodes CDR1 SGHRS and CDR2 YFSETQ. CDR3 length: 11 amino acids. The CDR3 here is CVFWGGETQYF. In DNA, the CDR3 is TGCGTATTCTGGGGCGGGGAAACCCAGTACTTC.

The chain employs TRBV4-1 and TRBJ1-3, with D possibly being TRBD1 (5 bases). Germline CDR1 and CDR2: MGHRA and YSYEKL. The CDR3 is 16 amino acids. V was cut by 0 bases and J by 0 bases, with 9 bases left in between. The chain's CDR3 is CASSQDKGLSGNTIYF. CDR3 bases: TGCGCCAGCAGCCAAGATAAGGGACTCTCTGGAAACACCATATATTTT.

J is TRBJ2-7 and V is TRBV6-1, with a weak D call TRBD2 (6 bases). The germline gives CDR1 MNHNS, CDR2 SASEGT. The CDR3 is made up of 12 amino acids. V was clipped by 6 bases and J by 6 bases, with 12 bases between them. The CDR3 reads CASSPGGVEQYF. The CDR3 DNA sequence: TGTGCCAGCAGCCCCGGAGGGGTCGAGCAGTACTTC.

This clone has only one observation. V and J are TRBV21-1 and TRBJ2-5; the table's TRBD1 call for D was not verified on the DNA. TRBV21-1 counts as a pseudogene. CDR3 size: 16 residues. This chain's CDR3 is CASSCTGDTHQETQYF. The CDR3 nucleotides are TGTGCCAGCAGCTGTACAGGGGATACGCACCAAGAGACCCAGTACTTC.

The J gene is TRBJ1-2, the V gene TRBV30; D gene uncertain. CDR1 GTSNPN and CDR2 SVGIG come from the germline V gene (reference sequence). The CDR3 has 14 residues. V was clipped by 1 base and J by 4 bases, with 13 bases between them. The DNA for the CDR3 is TGTGCCTGGAGTGGGCCCCTACCCGGCTATGGCTACACCTTC. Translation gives CAWSGPLPGYGYTF.

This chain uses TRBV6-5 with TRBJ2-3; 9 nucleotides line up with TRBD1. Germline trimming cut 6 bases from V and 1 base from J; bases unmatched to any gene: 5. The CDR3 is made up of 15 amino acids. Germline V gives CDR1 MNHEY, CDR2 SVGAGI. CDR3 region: CASRTGQGGTDTQYF. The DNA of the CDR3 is TGTGCCAGCAGGACGGGACAGGGCGGCACAGATACGCAGTATTTT.

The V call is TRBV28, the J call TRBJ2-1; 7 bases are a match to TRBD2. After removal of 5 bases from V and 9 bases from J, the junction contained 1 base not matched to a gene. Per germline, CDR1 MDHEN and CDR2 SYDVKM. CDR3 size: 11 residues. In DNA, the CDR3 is TGTGCCAGCAGTATAGCGGGTGAGCAGTTCTTC. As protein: CASSIAGEQFF.

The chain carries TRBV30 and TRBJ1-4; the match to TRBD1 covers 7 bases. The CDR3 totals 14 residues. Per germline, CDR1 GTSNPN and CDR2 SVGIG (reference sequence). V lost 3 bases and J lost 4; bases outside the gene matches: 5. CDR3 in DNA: TGTGCCTGGAGCCAGGGGGGAGTTAATGAAAAACTGTTTTTT. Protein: CAWSQGGVNEKLFF.

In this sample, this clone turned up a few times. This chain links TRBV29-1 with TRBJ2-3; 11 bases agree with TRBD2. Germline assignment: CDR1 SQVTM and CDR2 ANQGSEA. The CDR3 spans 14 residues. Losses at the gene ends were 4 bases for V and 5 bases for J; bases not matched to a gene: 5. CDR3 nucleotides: TGCAGCGTTGGGGTGACTAGCGGGATAGATACGCAGTATTTT. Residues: CSVGVTSGIDTQYF.

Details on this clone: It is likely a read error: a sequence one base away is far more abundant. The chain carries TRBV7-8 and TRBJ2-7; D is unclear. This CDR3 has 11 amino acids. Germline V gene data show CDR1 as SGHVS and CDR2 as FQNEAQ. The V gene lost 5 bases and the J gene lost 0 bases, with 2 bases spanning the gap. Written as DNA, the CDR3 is TGTGCCAGCAGCCACTCCTACGAGCAGTACTTC. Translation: CASSHSYEQYF.

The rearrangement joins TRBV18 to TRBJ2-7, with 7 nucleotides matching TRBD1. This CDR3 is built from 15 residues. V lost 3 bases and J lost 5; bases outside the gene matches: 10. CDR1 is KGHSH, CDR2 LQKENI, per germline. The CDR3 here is CASSPLAGGLNEQYF. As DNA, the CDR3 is TGTGCCAGCTCACCGTTAGCAGGGGGTCTGAACGAGCAGTACTTC.

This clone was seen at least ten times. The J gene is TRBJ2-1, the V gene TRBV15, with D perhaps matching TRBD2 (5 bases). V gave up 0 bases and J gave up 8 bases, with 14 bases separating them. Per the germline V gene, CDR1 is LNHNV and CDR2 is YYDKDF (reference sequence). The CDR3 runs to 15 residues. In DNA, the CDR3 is TGTGCCACCAGCAGAGATCGGGTAGCGAGCGATGAGCAGTTCTTC. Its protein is CATSRDRVASDEQFF.

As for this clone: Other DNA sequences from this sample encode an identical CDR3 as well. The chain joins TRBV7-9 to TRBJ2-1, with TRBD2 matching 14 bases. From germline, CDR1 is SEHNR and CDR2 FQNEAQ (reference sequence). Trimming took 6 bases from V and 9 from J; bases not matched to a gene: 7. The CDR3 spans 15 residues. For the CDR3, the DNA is TGTGCCAGCAGTCGACTAGCGGGAGGGCCGACTGAGCAGTTCTTC. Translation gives CASSRLAGGPTEQFF.

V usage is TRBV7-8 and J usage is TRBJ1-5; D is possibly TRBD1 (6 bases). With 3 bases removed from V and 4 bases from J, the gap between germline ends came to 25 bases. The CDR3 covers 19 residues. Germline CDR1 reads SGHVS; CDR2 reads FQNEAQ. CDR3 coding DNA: TGTGCCAGCAGCTTTACGACAGGTCTTTATGGTAGGCTTAATCAGCCCCAGCATTTT. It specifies CASSFTTGLYGRLNQPQHF.

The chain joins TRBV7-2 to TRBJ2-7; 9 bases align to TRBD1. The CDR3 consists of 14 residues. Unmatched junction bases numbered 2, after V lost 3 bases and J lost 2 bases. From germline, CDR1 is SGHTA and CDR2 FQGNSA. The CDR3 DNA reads TGTGCCAGCAGCTTCCGACAGGGGGCCTACGAGCAGTACTTC. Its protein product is CASSFRQGAYEQYF.

The CDR3 spells CASSLAWEGYNEQFF. DNA for the CDR3: TGCGCCAGCAGCTTGGCGTGGGAGGGGTACAATGAGCAGTTCTTC. The chain is built from TRBV5-1 and TRBJ2-1, with TRBD2 matching 7 bases. CDR3 length: 15 residues. Germline CDR1 SGHRS, CDR2 YFSETQ. The V and J ends lost 0 bases and 4 bases, in that order; junction bases with no gene match: 4. The complete variable domain, with remaining parts taken from reference TRBV5-1 and TRBJ2-1, reads KAGVTQTPRYLIKTRGQQVTLSCSPISGHRSVSWYQQTPGQGLQFLFEYFSETQRNKGNFPGRFSGRQFSNSRSEMNVSTLELGDSALYLCASSLAWEGYNEQFFGPGTRLTVL.

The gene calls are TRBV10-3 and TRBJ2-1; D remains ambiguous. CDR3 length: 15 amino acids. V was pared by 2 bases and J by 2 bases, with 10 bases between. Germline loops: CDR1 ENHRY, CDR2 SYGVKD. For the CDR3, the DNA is TGTGCCATCAGTGAGAGATTAAGCGCCTACAATGAGCAGTTCTTC. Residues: CAISERLSAYNEQFF.

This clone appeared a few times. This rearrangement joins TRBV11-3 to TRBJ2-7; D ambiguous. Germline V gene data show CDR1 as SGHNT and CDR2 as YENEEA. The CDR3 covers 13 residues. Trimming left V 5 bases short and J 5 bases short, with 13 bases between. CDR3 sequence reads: CASSQSFGHEQYF. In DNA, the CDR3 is TGTGCCAGCAGCCAGTCCTTTGGGCACGAGCAGTACTTC.